These 31 T cell receptor beta chains originate from one sample sequenced in a study of blood T cells in healthy people across ages. It was with a sample-barcoded 5' primer and a J-beta primer mix that a second PCR of about 6 to 12 cycles was run. TCRdb re-called the 5' RACE reads with MiXCR, one entry per CDR3 protein. The sample includes fewer than 950,000 distinct CDR3 sequences, approximately 35% seen only once; the top ten take approximately 13%. Source material: blood. The origin of the receptors is a young man in good health.

The CDR3 bases are TGCAGTGCTAGAGGGGACAGCTACTACAATGAGCAGTTCTTC. This sequence encodes CSARGDSYYNEQFF. This chain joins TRBV20-1 and TRBJ2-1; 7 bases line up with TRBD1. The CDR3 is made up of 14 amino acids. CDR1 is DFQATT, CDR2 SNEGSKA, per germline (reference sequence). After removal of 1 base from V and 3 bases from J, the junction contained 3 bases not matched to a gene.

This clonotype was seen only a few times. This chain uses TRBV4-3 with TRBJ2-1, with D unresolved. CDR1 LGHNA and CDR2 YSLEER come from the germline V gene. Trimming left V 4 bases short and J 5 bases short, with 18 bases between. The CDR3 consists of 16 residues. The CDR3 sequence: CASSRNSLQVNNEQFF. Written as DNA, the CDR3 is TGCGCCAGCAGCCGAAACTCCCTCCAGGTGAACAATGAGCAGTTCTTC.

V and J are TRBV20-1 and TRBJ1-5; 7 nucleotides line up with TRBD1. V dropped 6 bases and J dropped 0; count of bases not matched to a gene: 11. Germline CDR1 reads DFQATT; CDR2 reads SNEGSKA (reference sequence). The CDR3 is 16 amino acids. DNA for the CDR3: TGCAGTGCCCGACAGGGAGATATACCTAGCAATCAGCCCCAGCATTTT. Translation gives CSARQGDIPSNQPQHF.

The chain carries TRBV9 and TRBJ1-2; 8 bases agree with TRBD1. In germline, CDR1 is SGDLS, CDR2 YYNGEE. The CDR3 extends over 17 amino acids. With 0 bases clipped from V and 4 bases from J, the junction kept 11 bases outside the gene matches. For the CDR3, the DNA is TGTGCCAGCAGCGTAGGGTCAGGGGGCGCGGTTTCCTATGGCTACACCTTC. Its translation: CASSVGSGGAVSYGYTF.

This clonotype was recorded many times. This chain connects TRBV12-3 or TRBV12-4 to TRBJ1-1, with D possibly being TRBD1 (6 bases). V was clipped by 6 bases and J by 3 bases, with 11 bases between them. The CDR3 loop spans 13 amino acids. The CDR3 sequence: CASSPTGYTEAFF. The CDR3 DNA sequence: TGTGCCAGCAGCCCCACAGGGTACACTGAAGCTTTCTTT.

This sequence joins TRBV29-1 and TRBJ1-2, with D possibly matching TRBD1 (5 bases). Germline CDR1 reads SQVTM; CDR2 reads ANQGSEA. Trimming took off 1 base at V and 4 bases at J, with 10 bases between the two ends. The CDR3 is 13 residues long. CDR3 loop: CSVEGGGVYGYTF. Written as DNA, the CDR3 is TGCAGCGTTGAAGGTGGAGGGGTCTATGGCTACACCTTC.

The rearrangement uses TRBV7-9 and TRBJ2-5; D is uncertain. CDR1 is SEHNR and CDR2 is FQNEAQ in the germline V gene (reference sequence). The CDR3 extends over 14 amino acids. V lost 5 bases to trimming and J lost 2 bases, with 12 bases between them. The CDR3 loop reads CASSPLAQQETQYF. CDR3 in DNA: TGTGCCAGCAGCCCATTAGCACAGCAAGAGACCCAGTACTTC.

This sequence joins TRBV7-9 and TRBJ1-1; D gene uncertain. Germline V gives CDR1 SEHNR, CDR2 FQNEAQ (reference sequence). The CDR3 contains 14 residues. The germline V and J ends were trimmed by 0 bases and 8 bases, with 13 bases remaining between them. The DNA for the CDR3 is TGTGCCAGCAGCTTAGCGAGTACGGGTTCAGAAGCTTTCTTT. It translates to CASSLASTGSEAFF. The variable domain in full, with the rest retrieved from reference TRBV7-9 and TRBJ1-1, is DTGVSQNPRHKITKRGQNVTFRCDPISEHNRLYWYRQTLGQGPEFLTYFQNEAQLEKSRLLSDRFSAERPKGSFSTLEIQRTEQGDSAMYLCASSLASTGSEAFFGQGTRLTVV.

The genes are TRBV4-3 and TRBJ2-7; D is ambiguous. CDR3 length equals 14 residues. Germline loops: CDR1 LGHNA, CDR2 YSLEER. Trimming took off 3 bases at V and 6 bases at J, with 15 bases between the two ends. The DNA of the CDR3 is TGCGCCAGCAGCCACGCGCCTTTTTTCGGCGAGCAGTACTTC. It yields the protein CASSHAPFFGEQYF.

This clonotype has at least ten counts. V gene TRBV27 combines with J gene TRBJ1-2; tentatively, D is TRBD1 (6 bases). V lost 8 bases, J lost 4 bases, and 23 bases lay in between. The CDR3 contains 16 residues. Germline CDR1 and CDR2: MNHEY and SMNVEV (reference sequence). CDR3 loop: CASGGVGQRLSYGYTF. In DNA, the CDR3 is TGTGCCAGCGGGGGCGTTGGACAGCGGCTATCCTATGGCTACACCTTC.

There are a few counts of this clonotype. This chain uses TRBV4-1 with TRBJ2-3; D possibly corresponds to TRBD1 (5 bases). This CDR3 is built from 17 residues. Trimming stripped 0 bases from V and 0 bases from J, with 13 bases between. CDR1 and CDR2 (germline): MGHRA, YSYEKL. For the CDR3, the DNA is TGCGCCAGCAGCCAAGAGCGGTACGACAGTAGCACAGATACGCAGTATTTT. Residues: CASSQERYDSSTDTQYF.

In its sample, this clonotype was seen a few times. The J gene is TRBJ1-4, the V gene TRBV27; a possible D gene is TRBD1 (5 bases). The CDR3 consists of 13 residues. The V end lost 5 bases, the J end lost 7 bases, and 11 bases lay between the germline ends. Looked up from germline, CDR1 is MNHEY and CDR2 is SMNVEV (reference sequence). CDR3 sequence reads: CASSGGSLEKLFF. As DNA, the CDR3 is TGTGCCAGCAGTGGGGGAAGCCTTGAAAAACTGTTTTTT.

J is TRBJ1-1 and V is TRBV5-1, with a tentative D call TRBD1 (6 bases). CDR1 and CDR2 (germline): SGHRS, YFSETQ. V was cut by 3 bases and J by 4 bases, with 19 bases left in between. This CDR3 spans 16 amino acids. The CDR3: CASSSPLAGASTEAFF. In DNA form, the CDR3 reads TGCGCCAGCAGCTCCCCCCTGGCGGGGGCCTCCACTGAAGCTTTCTTT.

The chain uses TRBV20-1 and TRBJ2-1, with 8 bases identical to TRBD1. In germline, CDR1 is DFQATT, CDR2 SNEGSKA (reference sequence). Trimming removed 6 bases from V and 6 bases from J; junction bases left unmatched: 10. CDR3 length: 14 amino acids. CDR3 protein: CSANGQGQSNEQFF. The CDR3 coding sequence is TGCAGTGCCAATGGACAGGGACAATCCAATGAGCAGTTCTTC.

Note on this clonotype: A much larger clone is a single base away; this may be a read error. The chain has TRBV5-6 and TRBJ1-2, with 7 bases fitting TRBD1. Germline V gene lookup returns CDR1 SGHDT and CDR2 YYEEEE. This CDR3 has 14 amino acids. CDR3 in amino acids: CAGSPDRVNYGYTF. The DNA for the CDR3 is TGTGCCGGCAGCCCCGACAGGGTTAACTATGGCTACACCTTC.

The chain employs TRBV12-3 or TRBV12-4 and TRBJ2-3, with D possibly TRBD1 on 5 matching bases. Trimming cost V 5 bases and J 1 base, with 13 bases left between them. The CDR3 contains 15 residues. CDR3 DNA: TGTGCCAGCAGTCCTGACAGCTTCGGCACAGATACGCAGTATTTT. Protein: CASSPDSFGTDTQYF.

The rearrangement uses TRBV4-3 and TRBJ1-2; D ambiguous. V was clipped by 0 bases and J by 7 bases, with 15 bases between them. The germline CDR1 and CDR2 sequences are LGHNA and YSLEER. CDR3 length: 15 amino acids. The CDR3 bases are TGCGCCAGCAGCCAAGATGATCCAGCCCCCTGTGGCTACACCTTC. Protein sequence: CASSQDDPAPCGYTF.

This clonotype was seen many times. The chain recombines TRBV4-3 with TRBJ2-3; tentatively, D is TRBD1 (6 bases). The germline V gene has CDR1 LGHNA and CDR2 YSLEER. The CDR3 contains 16 residues. Trimming left V 0 bases short and J 2 bases short, with 12 bases between. The CDR3 is CASSQDFQGPTDTQYF. The CDR3 bases are TGCGCCAGCAGCCAAGATTTTCAGGGGCCCACAGATACGCAGTATTTT.

The chain carries TRBV5-6 and TRBJ1-1; D is perhaps TRBD1 (6 bases). CDR1 is SGHDT, CDR2 YYEEEE, per germline. Trimming cost V 4 bases and J 2 bases, with 15 bases left between them. CDR3 size: 15 residues. The CDR3 DNA sequence: TGTGCCAGCAGCCCCGGAGGACAGCCTAACACTGAAGCTTTCTTT. It translates to CASSPGGQPNTEAFF.

This clonotype has just a few counts. The chain uses TRBV28 and TRBJ1-4; D is perhaps TRBD1 (6 bases). In germline, CDR1 is MDHEN, CDR2 SYDVKM. V was shortened by 8 bases and J by 4 bases, with 14 bases between the two germline ends. The CDR3 is made up of 14 amino acids. The CDR3: CASGVTGSNEKLFF. Written as DNA, the CDR3 is TGTGCCAGCGGGGTAACAGGGAGTAATGAAAAACTGTTTTTT.

This clonotype was observed at least ten times. The genes are TRBV12-3 or TRBV12-4 and TRBJ2-7; 8 bases map to TRBD1. The CDR3 runs 13 residues. V was clipped by 5 bases and J by 1 base; unmatched bases: 1. CDR3: CASSNRGSYEQYF. The CDR3 bases are TGTGCCAGCAGTAACAGGGGGTCCTACGAGCAGTACTTC.

The V call is TRBV7-9, the J call TRBJ2-3, with TRBD1 as a possible D gene (5 bases). The CDR3 consists of 16 residues. Trimming left V 1 base short and J 2 bases short, with 13 bases between. Per the germline V gene, CDR1 is SEHNR and CDR2 is FQNEAQ (reference sequence). The CDR3 DNA reads TGTGCCAGCAGCTTAGTCTTGGACATCGCCACAGATACGCAGTATTTT. Residues: CASSLVLDIATDTQYF.

This clonotype was found many times. For the CDR3, the DNA is TGTGCCAGCAGCCAAGATCGGGGTCTCTCCTATGGCTACACCTTC. As protein: CASSQDRGLSYGYTF. V and J are TRBV3-1 and TRBJ1-2; D remains ambiguous. This CDR3 is 15 amino acids long. CDR1 and CDR2 from the germline V gene are LGHDT and YNNKEL (reference sequence). Deletions cut 0 bases from V and 4 bases from J, with 12 bases between.

This clonotype has just a few counts. The rearrangement joins TRBV7-2 to TRBJ2-5; 7 nucleotides match TRBD1. Per the germline V gene, CDR1 is SGHTA and CDR2 is FQGNSA. CDR3 size: 14 residues. The V segment lost 5 bases and the J segment 5 bases; nucleotides outside the gene matches: 8. The CDR3 DNA reads as TGTGCCAGCAGCCCCAGACAGGGCGGGGAGACCCAGTACTTC. Amino acid sequence: CASSPRQGGETQYF.

V gene TRBV7-9 combines with J gene TRBJ2-4; TRBD1 matches at 10 bases. The CDR3 length is 12 residues. From germline, CDR1 is SEHNR and CDR2 FQNEAQ (reference sequence). The ends lost 3 bases at V and 15 bases at J; junction bases unmatched: 5. The CDR3 DNA sequence: TGTGCCAGCAGCTTTCTGGGACAGGGGACGTACTTC. This codes for CASSFLGQGTYF.

This chain links TRBV12-3 or TRBV12-4 with TRBJ1-1; no clear D. The CDR3 runs to 14 residues. V shed 3 bases and J shed 1 base, with 9 bases lying between them. CDR3 protein: CASSLTLKNTEAFF. The CDR3 DNA sequence: TGTGCCAGCAGTTTGACCCTGAAGAACACTGAAGCTTTCTTT.

This clonotype has more than one count but fewer than ten. The V and J genes are TRBV9 and TRBJ2-3, with 8 nucleotides matching TRBD1. Per germline, CDR1 SGDLS and CDR2 YYNGEE. This CDR3 comprises 17 residues. V lost 0 bases, J lost 1 base, and 7 bases stayed unmatched. DNA for the CDR3: TGTGCCAGCAGCGTAGAGAGCCCGGGACAGGGCACAGATACGCAGTATTTT. Translation: CASSVESPGQGTDTQYF.

This clonotype turned up a few times. The rearrangement links TRBV7-9 to TRBJ2-7; 8 bases fit TRBD2. V trimming: 4 bases; J trimming: 7 bases; junction bases outside the gene matches: 6. The CDR3 runs 13 residues. Germline CDR1 SEHNR, CDR2 FQNEAQ (reference sequence). CDR3 nucleotides: TGTGCCAGCAGCTCGGGAGGGGTCTATGAGCAGTACTTC. Translating gives CASSSGGVYEQYF.

This clonotype appeared a few times. The chain recombines TRBV12-3 or TRBV12-4 with TRBJ1-3, with D possibly being TRBD1 (5 bases). The CDR3 is made up of 15 amino acids. Trimming left V 6 bases short and J 2 bases short, with 14 bases between. The CDR3 DNA is TGTGCCAGCAGGACGACAGACAGAACTGGAAACACCATATATTTT. It yields the protein CASRTTDRTGNTIYF.

This rearrangement joins TRBV19 to TRBJ2-4; possibly TRBD1 for D (6 bases). V dropped 3 bases and J dropped 0 bases, with 12 bases sitting between them. The CDR3 sequence is 16 residues long. CDR1 is LNHDA and CDR2 is SQIVND in the germline V gene (reference sequence). The CDR3 loop reads CASSIGGQIAKNIQYF. CDR3 DNA sequence: TGTGCCAGTAGTATTGGAGGACAGATAGCCAAAAACATTCAGTACTTC.

This clonotype has a count of ten or more. J is TRBJ1-2 and V is TRBV12-3 or TRBV12-4; TRBD1 might be the D (5 bases). Deletions cut 10 bases from V and 5 bases from J, with 11 bases between. CDR3 length: 11 amino acids. The DNA of the CDR3 is TGTGCCACCGCGGAGGGGTATGGCTACACCTTC. It is translated as CATAEGYGYTF.